A single sample is the source of the 18 T cell receptor beta chains below, sequenced in a study of CD8+CD57+ T cells in acquired aplastic anemia. According to the study, genomic DNA was the template for TCR beta VDJ and CDR3 profiling. Each CDR3 protein is one row after TCRdb ran MiXCR on the reads. The top ten hold around 2.9% of the sample, which has roughly 150,000 distinct CDR3 sequences, 40% to 50% seen once. Patients who underwent sequencing had shown CD8+CD57+ cell expansion by flow cytometry. Sequenced sample: sorted CD4+, CD8+, or CD8+CD57+ T cells (not recorded which) from PBMCs. The source of these receptors is a human donor with aplastic anemia.

This clonotype was detected many times. This chain connects TRBV24-1 to TRBJ2-1, with TRBD2 identical over 7 bases. The V gene's germline CDR1 is KGHDR and CDR2 SFDVKD. This CDR3 has 17 amino acids. The trim removed 3 bases at V and 0 bases at J, leaving 7 bases unmatched. In nucleotides, the CDR3 is TGTGCCACCAGTGATCCCGGACTAGTTGGCTCCTACAATGAGCAGTTCTTC. Protein sequence: CATSDPGLVGSYNEQFF.

This chain joins TRBV20-1 and TRBJ2-5; 7 bases map to TRBD2. The germline CDR1 and CDR2 sequences are DFQATT and SNEGSKA (reference sequence). CDR3 length equals 15 residues. The V and J ends lost 3 bases and 3 bases, in that order; junction bases with no gene match: 10. The CDR3 DNA sequence: TGCAGTGCTAGCCCTCAGTTTCTAGCGGAAGAGACCCAGTACTTC. Translating gives CSASPQFLAEETQYF.

The chain joins TRBV12-3 or TRBV12-4 to TRBJ1-6; 10 bases align to TRBD1. CDR3 length: 15 residues. V trimming: 4 bases; J trimming: 9 bases; junction bases outside the gene matches: 6. The CDR3 DNA reads TGTGCCAGCAGTTCCGGACAGGGGGAGGGTTCACCCCTCCACTTT. Protein sequence: CASSSGQGEGSPLHF.

Concerning this clonotype itself: This could be a read error, since a much larger clone is one nucleotide away. The gene calls are TRBV7-2 and TRBJ2-2, with 10 bases matching TRBD2. The CDR3 sequence is 15 residues long. V lost 5 bases to trimming and J lost 6 bases; unmatched junction nucleotides: 6. The germline CDR1 and CDR2 sequences are SGHTA and FQGNSA. The CDR3 region is CASSESGRGAGELFF. DNA of the CDR3: TGTGCCAGCAGCGAAAGCGGGAGGGGCGCCGGGGAGCTGTTTTTT.

The chain recombines TRBV20-1 with TRBJ2-3; 9 bases align to TRBD2. CDR3 length equals 15 residues. Per the germline V gene, CDR1 is DFQATT and CDR2 is SNEGSKA (reference sequence). The J segment lost 0 bases and the V segment lost 6 bases, leaving 7 bases of the junction unmatched. This chain's CDR3 is CSATGTSFSTDTQYF. The CDR3 nucleotides are TGCAGTGCAACCGGGACTAGCTTCAGCACAGATACGCAGTATTTT.

This clonotype was counted ten times or more. V usage is TRBV6-5 and J usage is TRBJ2-7; a possible D gene is TRBD2 (7 bases). V was shortened by 0 bases and J by 7 bases, with 13 bases between the two germline ends. This CDR3 is 14 amino acids long. CDR1 MNHEY and CDR2 SVGAGI come from the germline V gene. CDR3 sequence (DNA): TGTGCCAGCAGTTACTCGTCCGGGGGGCGGGAGCAGTACTTC. Amino acids: CASSYSSGGREQYF.

The chain carries TRBV6-1 and TRBJ2-2, with TRBD1 as a possible D gene (6 bases). The germline gives CDR1 MNHNS, CDR2 SASEGT. The length of the CDR3 is 14 residues. With 10 bases removed from V and 0 bases from J, the gap between germline ends came to 12 bases. The CDR3 loop is CAIQTGTNTGELFF. DNA for the CDR3: TGTGCCATCCAGACAGGAACGAACACCGGGGAGCTGTTTTTT.

At least ten counts were recorded for this clonotype. This chain joins TRBV7-2 and TRBJ1-5; 7 nucleotides line up with TRBD1. The CDR3 has 18 amino acids. V lost 4 bases and J lost 0; bases outside the gene matches: 12. The V gene's germline CDR1 is SGHTA and CDR2 FQGNSA. As DNA, the CDR3 is TGTGCCAGCAGCTCCGGCTCGGGCGGGACAGCTAGCAATCAGCCCCAGCATTTT. Its protein is CASSSGSGGTASNQPQHF.

The chain combines TRBV12-3 or TRBV12-4 with TRBJ1-1; 7 positions agree with TRBD1. This CDR3 spans 13 amino acids. J gave up 3 bases and V 3 bases, and 1 base lay outside the gene matches. The CDR3 sequence: CASSFDRDTEAFF. CDR3 nucleotides: TGTGCCAGCAGTTTTGACAGGGACACTGAAGCTTTCTTT.

To note about this clonotype: A single base separates this from a much larger clone, so it may be a read error. The DNA of the CDR3 is TGCGCCAGCAGAGCTGGGAGGCGCACCGGGGAGCTGTTTTTT. Translating gives CASRAGRRTGELFF. This chain links TRBV5-1 with TRBJ2-2, with TRBD2 as a possible D gene (6 bases). Germline loops: CDR1 SGHRS, CDR2 YFSETQ. Between the trimmed V and J ends, which lost 5 bases and 4 bases, there was a span of 12 bases. This CDR3 spans 14 amino acids.

Concerning this clonotype: A much larger clone lies one base from this, so it may be a read error. The V gene is TRBV6-1, the J gene TRBJ1-1; D unclear. This CDR3 spans 13 amino acids. Trimming shortened V by 6 bases and J by 2 bases, and 10 bases separated the two germline ends. The germline CDR1 and CDR2 sequences are MNHNS and SASEGT. The CDR3 sequence is CASRSVINTEAFF. In nucleotides, the CDR3 is TGTGCCAGCAGGTCAGTCATAAACACTGAAGCTTTCTTT.

This clonotype appeared a single time. V and J are TRBV20-1 and TRBJ2-7, with TRBD1 identical over 8 bases. Germline-derived CDR1 and CDR2 are DFQATT and SNEGSKA (reference sequence). V shed 5 bases and J 7 bases; nucleotides not matched to a gene: 10. The CDR3 runs 13 residues. Written as DNA, the CDR3 is TGCAGTGCTCAGACAGGGGACTCGTGGGAGCAGTACTTC. Protein sequence: CSAQTGDSWEQYF.

This clonotype was counted at least ten times. The CDR3 sequence is CASSGQGVHEQFF. CDR3 sequence (DNA): TGTGCCAGTTCGGGACAGGGGGTTCATGAGCAGTTCTTC. This sequence joins TRBV19 and TRBJ2-1, with 11 nucleotides matching TRBD1. J gave up 8 bases and V 8 bases, and 5 bases lay outside the gene matches. Germline CDR1 reads LNHDA; CDR2 reads SQIVND (reference sequence). The CDR3 length is 13 residues. Combining the CDR3 with reference TRBV19 and TRBJ2-1 gives the whole variable domain DGGITQSPKYLFRKEGQNVTLSCEQNLNHDAMYWYRQDPGQGLRLIYYSQIVNDFQKGDIAEGYSVSREKKESFPLTVTSAQKNPTAFYLCASSGQGVHEQFFGPGTRLTVL.

By sample share, this clonotype is medium-sized (0.01 to 0.1%). This chain connects TRBV7-2 to TRBJ1-6; D is unclear. Germline V gives CDR1 SGHTA, CDR2 FQGNSA. The CDR3 runs to 13 residues. The ends were cut back, 5 bases at V and 10 bases at J, with 12 bases in the middle. The CDR3 nucleotides read TGTGCCAGCAGCCCTCGGACGGGATCACCCCTCCACTTT. It yields the protein CASSPRTGSPLHF. Looking up the rest from reference TRBV7-2 and TRBJ1-6 gives the full variable domain: GAGVSQSPSNKVTEKGKDVELRCDPISGHTALYWYRQSLGQGLEFLIYFQGNSAPDKSGLPSDRFSAERTGGSVSTLTIQRTQQEDSAVYLCASSPRTGSPLHFGNGTRLTVT.

V and J are TRBV10-3 and TRBJ2-3; 9 bases are shared with TRBD1. This CDR3 comprises 15 residues. Germline values: CDR1 ENHRY, CDR2 SYGVKD. V lost 5 bases to trimming and J lost 2 bases; unmatched junction nucleotides: 5. CDR3 in amino acids: CAISPGQGPTDTQYF. DNA of the CDR3: TGTGCCATCAGTCCGGGACAGGGACCCACAGATACGCAGTATTTT.

With respect to this clonotype: The CDR3 carries no conserved terminal phenylalanine or tryptophan, so it likely arises from a read error. Because the CDR3's place on the DNA is in doubt, the DNA is left out and the CDR3 is given as listed by TCRdb. The chain uses TRBV20-1 and TRBJ2-3; TRBD2 reflects the table's D call only, with no check against the DNA. Germline CDR1 and CDR2: DFQATT and SNEGSKA (reference sequence). The CDR3 numbers 10 amino acids, ends counted. The CDR3 sequence: CSARDQGLAG.

The V and J genes are TRBV29-1 and TRBJ2-3; 8 positions match TRBD2. With V trimmed by 8 bases and J by 4 bases, 11 bases remained unmatched. The CDR3 has 14 residues. The germline CDR1 and CDR2 sequences are SQVTM and ANQGSEA. CDR3 amino acids: CSTSGLVNADTQYF. The CDR3 nucleotides read TGCAGCACTTCGGGACTAGTGAATGCAGATACGCAGTATTTT.

This clonotype occurred many times. V gene TRBV28 combines with J gene TRBJ2-2, with a weak D call TRBD2 (6 bases). The V gene's germline CDR1 is MDHEN and CDR2 SYDVKM. Trimming pared 5 bases from V and 3 bases from J, leaving 10 bases between. The CDR3 sequence is 14 residues long. CDR3 bases: TGTGCCAGCAGTAGGGAGCGGGACACCGGGGAGCTGTTTTTT. As protein: CASSRERDTGELFF.